The TCR delta chain described here comes from a study of γδ T cells in repeated Plasmodium falciparum infection. TCRdb re-processed the multiplex PCR reads using CATT. The data contain 85,000 to 90,000 delta-chain clones, 1.4% to 1.5% of them singletons. Concerning this clone: The protein held in TCRdb is that of a much larger clone and does not match this DNA's translation at residue 10, likely because of a read error; the protein shown is translated from the DNA.

This clonotype was sampled from a pool of human donors (malaria-infected and uninfected, not separated). Source material: gamma-delta T cells from blood.

CDR3 sequence: CALGTAGDTCTDKLIF. In DNA form, the CDR3 reads TGTGCTCTTGGTACCGCTGGGGATACCTGCACCGATAAACTCATCTTT. The V and J genes are TRDV1 and TRDJ1, with TRDD3 matching over 8 bases. The J gene comes from matching the DNA to germline here; TCRdb lacks it. The germline CDR1 and CDR2 sequences are TSWWSYY and QGS. The J segment lost 1 base and the V segment lost 6 bases, leaving 10 bases of the junction unmatched. CDR3 length equals 16 residues.